This paragraph reports one T cell receptor beta chain. This sample was taken from a study of T cell changes during pregnancy in multiple sclerosis. The germline V and J ends were trimmed by 2 bases and 6 bases, with 7 bases remaining between them. The germline V gene has CDR1 SEHNR and CDR2 FQNEAQ (reference sequence). CDR3 length: 12 amino acids. The data were produced by immunoSEQ multiplex PCR, yet TCRdb's version contains in-frame clones alone and is incomplete. This table has some 110,000 clones, 80% to 95% appearing once. The chain is built from TRBV7-9 and TRBJ1-1; possible D gene TRBD1, 5 bases. The sequence was collected from a female donor with multiple sclerosis, enrolled in a pregnancy study. This material consisted of peripheral blood, taken in the third trimester of pregnancy. The CDR3 region is CASSLSRAEAFF. Here the CDR3 DNA reads TGTGCCAGCAGCTTAAGCAGGGCTGAAGCTTTCTTT. Complete variable domain (other parts from reference TRBV7-9 and TRBJ1-1): DTGVSQNPRHKITKRGQNVTFRCDPISEHNRLYWYRQTLGQGPEFLTYFQNEAQLEKSRLLSDRFSAERPKGSFSTLEIQRTEQGDSAMYLCASSLSRAEAFFGQGTRLTVV.